Listed here is a single T cell receptor (beta chain). Its cognate antigen is unknown. The read comes to an end 3 residues before the CDR3 does, leaving the germline J gene to fill in the end. This specimen belongs to a study of T cells in women clearing cervical HPV infection. At the level of the study: Donors had HPV16-related CIN3 or worse; 2 had invasive cancer. HLA type stays a possible confounder, typing being limited. The study, taken as a whole, reports: Each sample's T-cell count was unknown, possibly confounding richness.

immunoSEQ multiplex PCR used an average of roughly 1,100 ng genomic DNA. Generated by immunoSEQ multiplex PCR, the TCRdb table keeps only in-frame clones and is missing some. The repertoire table contains about 20,000 clones. The CDR3 has 15 amino acids. Germline values: CDR1 LNHDA, CDR2 SQIVND (reference sequence). The sequence was collected from a woman between 18 and 69 years old with a cervical HPV16 infection that either progressed to CIN3+ or cleared (not recorded which). This chain uses TRBV19 with TRBJ1-2; D unresolved. Sequencing used blood buffy coat. The CDR3 sequence: CASSTPRTGNNDYTF. The part of the CDR3 DNA that was read is TGTGCCAGTAGTACCCCCCGGACGGGGAACAATGAC.